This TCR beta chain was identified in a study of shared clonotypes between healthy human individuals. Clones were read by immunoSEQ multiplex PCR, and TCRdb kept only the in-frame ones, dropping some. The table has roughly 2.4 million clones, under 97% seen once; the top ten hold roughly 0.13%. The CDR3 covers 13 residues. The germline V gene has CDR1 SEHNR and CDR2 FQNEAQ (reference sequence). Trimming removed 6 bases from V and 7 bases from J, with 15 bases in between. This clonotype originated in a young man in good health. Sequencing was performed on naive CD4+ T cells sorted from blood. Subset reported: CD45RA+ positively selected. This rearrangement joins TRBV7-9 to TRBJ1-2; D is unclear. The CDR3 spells CASSLGGGPGYTF. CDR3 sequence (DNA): TGTGCCAGCAGTCTAGGTGGAGGGCCTGGCTACACCTTC.